The 20 T cell receptor beta chains reported below all come from one sample, sequenced in a study of cytomegalovirus exposure and HLA in healthy donors. The PCR employed 60 Vbeta primers together with 13 Jbeta primers. Method: immunoSEQ multiplex PCR; TCRdb's copy keeps in-frame clones and lacks some. Seen here are approximately 150,000 clones, approximately 85% observed once, and the top ten hold roughly 0.5%. The sequenced material came from PBMCs. The receptors stem from a woman between 40 and 55 years old in good health and CMV-seronegative.

This chain links TRBV5-8 with TRBJ2-1; TRBD1 aligns across 7 bases. V lost 0 bases to trimming and J lost 7 bases; unmatched junction nucleotides: 4. The germline gives CDR1 SGHTS, CDR2 YDEGEE. This CDR3 is built from 14 residues. Here the CDR3 DNA reads TGTGCCAGCAGCTTGGAGGGACAGCTTAATGAGCAGTTCTTC. This encodes CASSLEGQLNEQFF.

This clone was counted only a few times. This chain uses TRBV18 with TRBJ2-7; D unclear. The CDR3 sequence is 13 residues long. V was cut by 3 bases and J by 3 bases, with 9 bases left in between. Germline-derived CDR1 and CDR2 are KGHSH and LQKENI. CDR3 sequence: CASSPTSDYEQYF. The CDR3 DNA is TGTGCCAGCTCACCGACTTCAGACTACGAGCAGTACTTC.

The CDR3 sequence is CASSLSSYQPQHF. The CDR3 nucleotides read TGTGCCAGCAGCTTATCGTCGTATCAGCCCCAGCATTTT. The chain has TRBV7-9 and TRBJ1-5; D is unresolved. V shed 2 bases and J shed 5 bases, with 7 bases lying between them. There are 13 residues in the CDR3. Germline CDR1 is SEHNR and CDR2 is FQNEAQ (reference sequence).

CDR3 residues: CAWSPQDTEAFF. CDR3 sequence (DNA): TGTGCCTGGAGCCCCCAGGACACTGAAGCTTTCTTT. The V call is TRBV30, the J call TRBJ1-1; D not resolved. Germline values: CDR1 GTSNPN, CDR2 SVGIG (reference sequence). This CDR3 has 12 residues. The germline V and J ends were trimmed by 3 bases and 3 bases, with 8 bases remaining between them.

The chain combines TRBV28 with TRBJ1-1, with a weak D call TRBD1 (6 bases). This CDR3 is built from 15 residues. Germline V gives CDR1 MDHEN, CDR2 SYDVKM. Trimming pared 6 bases from V and 5 bases from J, leaving 19 bases between. CDR3 sequence (DNA): TGTGCCAGCAGGTCCGCCGGGGCAGGGGAGACTGAAGCTTTCTTT. Its protein is CASRSAGAGETEAFF.

This chain links TRBV2 with TRBJ2-2; D may be TRBD2 (5 bases). V lost 2 bases to trimming and J lost 0 bases, with 13 bases between them. The CDR3 runs to 17 residues. CDR1 is SNHLY, CDR2 FYNNEI, per germline. The CDR3 DNA sequence: TGTGCCAGCAGTGAACTGTGGGCGGGCGCGAACACCGGGGAGCTGTTTTTT. Its translation is CASSELWAGANTGELFF.

The gene calls are TRBV2 and TRBJ2-2; possibly TRBD1 for D (6 bases). The germline CDR1 and CDR2 sequences are SNHLY and FYNNEI. Trimming stripped 9 bases from V and 0 bases from J, with 11 bases between. The CDR3 has 14 residues. DNA for the CDR3: TGTGCCAGAGGAAGGGGGTCGAACACCGGGGAGCTGTTTTTT. Protein sequence: CARGRGSNTGELFF. Full variable domain (missing parts from reference TRBV2 and TRBJ2-2): EPEVTQTPSHQVTQMGQEVILRCVPISNHLYFYWYRQILGQKVEFLVSFYNNEISEKSEIFDDQFSVERPDGSNFTLKIRSTKLEDSAMYFCARGRGSNTGELFFGEGSRLTVL.

This rearrangement joins TRBV27 to TRBJ2-1; 9 bases agree with TRBD2. Trimming at V came to 2 bases and at J to 6 bases, leaving 5 bases not matched to a gene. The CDR3 is 15 amino acids. Germline loops: CDR1 MNHEY, CDR2 SMNVEV (reference sequence). The DNA of the CDR3 is TGTGCCAGCAGTTTAGGGGCGGGAGGGGGCAATGAGCAGTTCTTC. Residues: CASSLGAGGGNEQFF.

The J gene is TRBJ2-1, the V gene TRBV18, with 8 positions matching TRBD1. Germline CDR1 is KGHSH and CDR2 is LQKENI. This CDR3 contains 14 residues. Trimming at V came to 3 bases and at J to 6 bases, leaving 4 bases not matched to a gene. The chain's CDR3 is CASSPTGAGNEQFF. DNA of the CDR3: TGTGCCAGCTCACCGACAGGGGCGGGCAATGAGCAGTTCTTC.

The V and J genes are TRBV6-5 and TRBJ2-3; possible D gene TRBD1, 6 bases. CDR3 length: 14 amino acids. Per germline, CDR1 MNHEY and CDR2 SVGAGI. The ends were cut back, 7 bases at V and 1 base at J, with 12 bases in the middle. The CDR3 reads CASTSTGGTDTQYF. DNA for the CDR3: TGTGCCAGCACCTCGACAGGAGGCACAGATACGCAGTATTTT.

There are a few counts of this clone. The chain joins TRBV10-3 to TRBJ2-5, with 12 nucleotides matching TRBD2. The CDR3 is made up of 15 amino acids. With V trimmed by 6 bases and J by 5 bases, 7 bases remained unmatched. Germline V gene lookup returns CDR1 ENHRY and CDR2 SYGVKD. As DNA, the CDR3 is TGTGCCATCAGACCCACTCTAGCGGGAGGGGAGACCCAGTACTTC. Its protein is CAIRPTLAGGETQYF.

CDR3 nucleotides: TGTGCCAGCAGCTTACTGGGGCGCGGGGCGGGAGGGAGCAATGAGCAGTTCTTC. Amino acids: CASSLLGRGAGGSNEQFF. This chain links TRBV7-9 with TRBJ2-1, with TRBD2 identical over 9 bases. CDR1 is SEHNR, CDR2 FQNEAQ, per germline (reference sequence). The V segment lost 2 bases and the J segment 6 bases; nucleotides outside the gene matches: 14. This CDR3 spans 18 amino acids. The whole variable domain, filled in from reference TRBV7-9 and TRBJ2-1, reads DTGVSQNPRHKITKRGQNVTFRCDPISEHNRLYWYRQTLGQGPEFLTYFQNEAQLEKSRLLSDRFSAERPKGSFSTLEIQRTEQGDSAMYLCASSLLGRGAGGSNEQFFGPGTRLTVL.

The rearrangement joins TRBV2 to TRBJ2-5; a possible D gene is TRBD1 (5 bases). Trimming took 8 bases from V and 1 from J, leaving 8 bases between them. Germline V gene sequence: CDR1 SNHLY, CDR2 FYNNEI. This CDR3 has 12 amino acids. CDR3 nucleotide sequence: TGTGCCAGCGGCCAGGGCCAAGAGACCCAGTACTTC. Translating it yields CASGQGQETQYF. The whole variable domain, filled in from reference TRBV2 and TRBJ2-5, reads EPEVTQTPSHQVTQMGQEVILRCVPISNHLYFYWYRQILGQKVEFLVSFYNNEISEKSEIFDDQFSVERPDGSNFTLKIRSTKLEDSAMYFCASGQGQETQYFGPGTRLLVL.

The chain joins TRBV2 to TRBJ1-1, with D possibly matching TRBD1 (5 bases). The length of the CDR3 is 22 residues. Per germline, CDR1 SNHLY and CDR2 FYNNEI. The V end was cut by 6 bases, the J end by 1 base, with 36 bases between. The CDR3 sequence: CASRPRGSPQGDGSLRNTEAFF. The CDR3 DNA sequence: TGTGCCAGCAGGCCCCGGGGGTCGCCACAAGGGGATGGATCGCTCAGGAACACTGAAGCTTTCTTT.

The V call is TRBV14, the J call TRBJ2-2, with D perhaps TRBD1 (5 bases). The germline CDR1 and CDR2 sequences are SGHDN and FVKESK. V was shortened by 1 base and J by 0 bases, with 9 bases between the two germline ends. This CDR3 contains 16 residues. CDR3 sequence: CASSQVAGTNTGELFF. The CDR3 coding sequence is TGTGCCAGCAGCCAAGTTGCAGGGACGAACACCGGGGAGCTGTTTTTT.

V usage is TRBV11-3 and J usage is TRBJ2-1; a weak D match, TRBD2 (6 bases). V lost 3 bases and J 4 bases, leaving 10 bases between the germline ends. This CDR3 comprises 14 residues. CDR1 and CDR2 (germline): SGHNT, YENEEA. DNA for the CDR3: TGTGCCAGCAGCTTGCGCGGGGCTTACAATGAGCAGTTCTTC. This encodes CASSLRGAYNEQFF.

The chain joins TRBV5-4 to TRBJ2-2, with 9 bases fitting TRBD2. V shed 0 bases and J 5 bases; nucleotides not matched to a gene: 8. Germline V gene sequence: CDR1 SGHNT, CDR2 YYREEE (reference sequence). CDR3 size: 17 residues. CDR3 sequence (DNA): TGTGCCAGCAGCTTGGCCCTAGGGCGGGAGGGGACCGGGGAGCTGTTTTTT. It is translated as CASSLALGREGTGELFF. The variable domain in full, with the rest retrieved from reference TRBV5-4 and TRBJ2-2, is ETGVTQSPTHLIKTRGQQVTLRCSSQSGHNTVSWYQQALGQGPQFIFQYYREEENGRGNFPPRFSGLQFPNYSSELNVNALELDDSALYLCASSLALGREGTGELFFGEGSRLTVL.

A remark on this clone: The junction shows a germline mismatch at one end, possibly a read error. The chain joins TRBV6-6 to TRBJ2-2, with 8 bases matching TRBD2. The germline V gene encodes CDR1 MNHNY and CDR2 SVGAGI (reference sequence). The CDR3 has 13 amino acids. The CDR3 DNA reads TGTGCCAGCAGCAAGAACTCGGGGGGGGTGCTGTTTTTT. It translates to CASSKNSGGVLFF.

CDR3 nucleotide sequence: TGTGCCAGCAGCTTCGGGGGTCACTCCTACGAGCAGTACTTC. Translating gives CASSFGGHSYEQYF. The chain recombines TRBV11-2 with TRBJ2-7, with D tentatively TRBD2 (6 bases). Germline V gene sequence: CDR1 SGHAT, CDR2 FQNNGV. The CDR3 consists of 14 residues. The germline V and J ends were trimmed by 3 bases and 0 bases, with 9 bases remaining between them.

The J gene is TRBJ2-1, the V gene TRBV6-5, with 7 bases aligning to TRBD1. Germline values: CDR1 MNHEY, CDR2 SVGAGI. V shed 6 bases and J 5 bases; nucleotides not matched to a gene: 7. The CDR3 is 14 residues long. The chain's CDR3 is CASRLGGAHNEQFF. DNA for the CDR3: TGTGCCAGCAGACTAGGGGGCGCCCACAATGAGCAGTTCTTC.